The 18 T cell receptor beta chains in this list originate from one sample, sequenced in a study of blood T cell repertoires in COVID-19. Assay used: immunoSEQ multiplex PCR; TCRdb lists only in-frame clones, some missing. The sample lists about 200,000 clones, 80% to 90% occurring once. The sequencing input was PBMCs or T cells enriched from blood (not recorded which). All receptors derive from a woman aged 45-65 years who had been exposed to COVID-19.

The chain links TRBV9 to TRBJ1-2; D may be TRBD1 (6 bases). V lost 3 bases and J 8 bases, leaving 17 bases between the germline ends. This CDR3 region has 14 residues. Germline V gene lookup returns CDR1 SGDLS and CDR2 YYNGEE. The CDR3 bases are TGTGCCAGCAGCGCAGGGGTTTTGGATTCGGGCTACACCTTC. It encodes CASSAGVLDSGYTF.

The V call is TRBV10-3, the J call TRBJ1-5, with TRBD1 matching 7 bases. With V trimmed by 9 bases and J by 4 bases, 9 bases remained unmatched. The CDR3 has 14 residues. Germline CDR1 is ENHRY and CDR2 is SYGVKD. CDR3 nucleotide sequence: TGTGCCATTTCTAACCGGGACAGTAATCAGCCCCAGCATTTT. Translating gives CAISNRDSNQPQHF.

This clone was seen more than once but under ten times. The chain joins TRBV12-3 or TRBV12-4 to TRBJ1-1; D not resolved. CDR3 size: 13 residues. Trimming took off 7 bases at V and 3 bases at J, with 12 bases between the two ends. CDR3 residues: CASTTDGHTEAFF. The CDR3 DNA sequence: TGTGCCAGCACCACCGATGGGCACACTGAAGCTTTCTTT.

Only one count was recorded for this clone. This chain connects TRBV24-1 to TRBJ2-3; maybe TRBD1 (5 bases). This CDR3 comprises 15 residues. Germline CDR1 and CDR2: KGHDR and SFDVKD. V was trimmed by 0 bases and J by 4 bases, leaving 10 bases between them. The CDR3 nucleotides are TGTGCCACCAGTGATTTGCAGGCAGGGCCAGATACGCAGTATTTT. Its protein is CATSDLQAGPDTQYF.

The rearrangement uses TRBV5-1 and TRBJ1-3; the D gene is possibly TRBD1 (5 bases). CDR3 length: 12 residues. The germline gives CDR1 SGHRS, CDR2 YFSETQ. V dropped 1 base and J dropped 8 bases, with 7 bases sitting between them. In DNA, the CDR3 is TGCGCCAGCAGCTTGTGGGGGGACACCATATATTTT. Residues: CASSLWGDTIYF.

The J gene is TRBJ1-1, the V gene TRBV20-1, with 9 bases matching TRBD1. Germline trimming cut 3 bases from V and 5 bases from J; bases unmatched to any gene: 10. CDR1 is DFQATT, CDR2 SNEGSKA, per germline (reference sequence). The CDR3 consists of 15 residues. The CDR3 region is CSASQTGQGGTEAFF. CDR3 DNA: TGCAGTGCTAGTCAAACGGGACAGGGCGGAACTGAAGCTTTCTTT.

The chain joins TRBV10-3 to TRBJ2-7; 9 bases line up with TRBD2. The CDR3 contains 16 residues. Trimming cost V 5 bases and J 5 bases; bases outside gene matches: 13. Germline values: CDR1 ENHRY, CDR2 SYGVKD. The DNA for the CDR3 is TGTGCCATCAGTCGAGGGATAATAGCGGGGGACAACGAGCAGTACTTC. Amino acids: CAISRGIIAGDNEQYF.

The J gene is TRBJ1-1, the V gene TRBV5-1, with D possibly TRBD1 on 6 matching bases. V lost 3 bases and J lost 0, with 18 bases in between. The CDR3 loop spans 17 amino acids. Per germline, CDR1 SGHRS and CDR2 YFSETQ. The CDR3 bases are TGCGCCAGCAGCTCCGTGATCAGGGGCAGGGTGAACACTGAAGCTTTCTTT. The encoded protein is CASSSVIRGRVNTEAFF.

Only one count was recorded for this clone. This sequence joins TRBV9 and TRBJ2-7, with TRBD1 as a possible D gene (6 bases). This CDR3 spans 14 amino acids. The V end lost 4 bases, the J end lost 5 bases, and 16 bases lay between the germline ends. Looked up from germline, CDR1 is SGDLS and CDR2 is YYNGEE. DNA for the CDR3: TGTGCCAGCAGCCCTACCCTCGGGACACACGAGCAGTACTTC. Protein sequence: CASSPTLGTHEQYF.

V usage is TRBV7-9 and J usage is TRBJ1-3; D is perhaps TRBD1 (6 bases). Germline V gene lookup returns CDR1 SEHNR and CDR2 FQNEAQ (reference sequence). V lost 5 bases to trimming and J lost 8 bases, with 13 bases between them. CDR3 length equals 13 residues. The CDR3 sequence is CASSPGASDTIYF. The CDR3 bases are TGTGCCAGCAGCCCAGGGGCTTCGGACACCATATATTTT. The full variable domain, in which reference TRBV7-9 and TRBJ1-3 provide the parts outside the CDR3, is DTGVSQNPRHKITKRGQNVTFRCDPISEHNRLYWYRQTLGQGPEFLTYFQNEAQLEKSRLLSDRFSAERPKGSFSTLEIQRTEQGDSAMYLCASSPGASDTIYFGEGSWLTVV.

This clone turned up a few times. This chain connects TRBV19 to TRBJ1-1, with 7 bases identical to TRBD1. CDR1 is LNHDA, CDR2 SQIVND, per germline (reference sequence). The V gene end was trimmed by 6 bases and the J gene end by 1 base; junction bases not matched to a gene: 8. The CDR3 is 15 amino acids. Here the CDR3 DNA reads TGTGCCAGTAGGCGGGACAGCTTCCCGAACACTGAAGCTTTCTTT. Amino acids: CASRRDSFPNTEAFF.

This clone has only a few counts. CDR3 sequence (DNA): TGTGCCAGCAGTTTCCAGGGGATCGAAGGTTTCACTGAAGCTTTCTTT. It yields the protein CASSFQGIEGFTEAFF. The chain is built from TRBV27 and TRBJ1-1; D possibly corresponds to TRBD1 (6 bases). CDR1 and CDR2 (germline): MNHEY, SMNVEV (reference sequence). Trimming took 3 bases from V and 4 from J, leaving 18 bases between them. The length of the CDR3 is 16 residues.

The rearrangement uses TRBV12-5 and TRBJ1-2; D perhaps matches TRBD1 (5 bases). The CDR3 consists of 15 residues. With 3 bases removed from V and 5 bases from J, the gap between germline ends came to 16 bases. Germline CDR1 and CDR2: LGHNT and FRNRAP. Written as DNA, the CDR3 is TGTGCTAGTGGTTTCGCGGACACGCCGATATATGGCTACACCTTC. It specifies CASGFADTPIYGYTF.

The table lists this clone with a count of one. The rearrangement joins TRBV29-1 to TRBJ1-1, with TRBD1 matching over 10 bases. V shed 7 bases, J shed 4 bases, and the junction held 6 bases outside the gene matches. CDR1 and CDR2 (germline): SQVTM, ANQGSEA. The CDR3 length is 13 residues. CDR3 residues: CSGSGQGITEAFF. The CDR3 DNA reads TGCAGCGGATCGGGACAGGGGATCACTGAAGCTTTCTTT.

The V call is TRBV6-5, the J call TRBJ2-2; no clear D gene. The length of the CDR3 is 12 residues. Between the trimmed V and J ends, which lost 2 bases and 8 bases, there was a span of 6 bases. Looked up from germline, CDR1 is MNHEY and CDR2 is SVGAGI. CDR3 nucleotide sequence: TGTGCCAGCAGTTACCCAACAGGGGAGCTGTTTTTT. Translation gives CASSYPTGELFF.

The rearrangement joins TRBV4-1 to TRBJ2-3; 11 nucleotides line up with TRBD1. CDR3 length: 15 amino acids. Germline V lookup: CDR1 MGHRA, CDR2 YSYEKL. V lost 4 bases, J lost 4 bases, and 4 bases stayed unmatched. As DNA, the CDR3 is TGCGCCAGCAGCCTGGGACAGGGGGAGGCAGATACGCAGTATTTT. The encoded protein is CASSLGQGEADTQYF.

V gene TRBV15 combines with J gene TRBJ2-3; tentatively, D is TRBD2 (5 bases). Germline V gene sequence: CDR1 LNHNV, CDR2 YYDKDF (reference sequence). This CDR3 spans 16 amino acids. Trimming left V 0 bases short and J 7 bases short, with 17 bases between. The CDR3 protein is CATSRDLDAGLNTQYF. CDR3 bases: TGTGCCACCAGCAGAGACCTAGACGCGGGCCTCAATACGCAGTATTTT.

The chain couples TRBV7-2 to TRBJ1-4; TRBD1 might be the D (5 bases). CDR1 is SGHTA and CDR2 is FQGNSA in the germline V gene. This CDR3 is built from 13 residues. The V end was cut by 5 bases, the J end by 8 bases, with 12 bases between. The CDR3 DNA reads TGTGCCAGCAGCCCCCCGGGGGGAGAAAAACTGTTTTTT. It encodes CASSPPGGEKLFF.